The rows below give T cell receptor beta chains drawn from one sample of a study of early T cells in non-severe SARS-CoV-2 infection. TCRdb processed the 5' RACE reads anew with MiXCR; each CDR3 protein has one entry. The data hold some 83,000 distinct CDR3 sequences, with 10% observed a single time. Here the sequenced sample was whole blood, taken at baseline. The receptors come from an adult who was a healthcare worker with PCR-confirmed SARS-CoV-2 infection or an uninfected control (not recorded which). Each CDR3 is given with its conserved first and last residue. Each record gives: clone size, D gene, J gene, V gene, CDR3 protein, CDR3 DNA. A D gene is named only where the DNA matches it firmly. Not every row has a clone size; where given, it reads once, few, many or a size class.

clone size: -; D gene: TRBD1; J gene: TRBJ2-7; V gene: TRBV20-1; CDR3 protein: CSASDRAAEDEQYF; CDR3 DNA: TGCAGTGCTTCCGACAGGGCAGCCGAGGACGAGCAGTACTTC
clone size: few; D gene: -; J gene: TRBJ2-5; V gene: TRBV11-3; CDR3 protein: CASSLQGDKTQYF; CDR3 DNA: TGTGCCAGCAGCTTACAGGGCGATAAGACCCAGTACTTC
clone size: many; D gene: -; J gene: TRBJ2-7; V gene: TRBV7-6; CDR3 protein: CASSQGGEQYF; CDR3 DNA: TGTGCCAGCAGCCAAGGGGGCGAGCAGTACTTC
clone size: -; D gene: TRBD1; J gene: TRBJ2-5; V gene: TRBV5-1; CDR3 protein: CATRSGTAKETQYF; CDR3 DNA: TGCGCCACCCGATCCGGGACAGCTAAAGAGACCCAGTACTTC
clone size: many; D gene: -; J gene: TRBJ2-5; V gene: TRBV21-1; CDR3 protein: CASSIKGVRQIQETQYF; CDR3 DNA: TGTGCCAGCAGCATCAAAGGGGTTAGACAGATACAAGAGACCCAGTACTTC
clone size: -; D gene: -; J gene: TRBJ1-1; V gene: TRBV28; CDR3 protein: CASSEKSPWGFGNTEAFF; CDR3 DNA: TGTGCCAGCAGTGAAAAGTCACCATGGGGATTTGGGAACACTGAAGCTTTCTTT
clone size: few; D gene: -; J gene: TRBJ2-6; V gene: TRBV5-1; CDR3 protein: CASSTSGTPSGANVLTF; CDR3 DNA: TGCGCCAGCAGCACTTCCGGGACCCCCTCTGGGGCCAACGTCCTGACTTTC
clone size: many; D gene: TRBD1; J gene: TRBJ2-7; V gene: TRBV11-1; CDR3 protein: CASSFGGTGGSEQYF; CDR3 DNA: TGTGCCAGCAGTTTCGGCGGGACAGGGGGAAGCGAGCAGTACTTC
clone size: -; D gene: TRBD2; J gene: TRBJ2-1; V gene: TRBV6-1; CDR3 protein: CASRLAGGPLNEQFF; CDR3 DNA: TGTGCCAGCAGATTAGCGGGAGGGCCCCTCAATGAGCAGTTCTTC
clone size: -; D gene: -; J gene: TRBJ2-7; V gene: TRBV3-1; CDR3 protein: CASSTSPSGQQYF; CDR3 DNA: TGTGCCAGCAGCACAAGCCCATCTGGGCAGCAGTACTTC
clone size: few; D gene: -; J gene: TRBJ2-5; V gene: TRBV6-2/TRBV6-3; CDR3 protein: CASSYVGGGETQYF; CDR3 DNA: TGTGCCAGCAGTTATGTCGGGGGTGGAGAGACCCAGTACTTC
clone size: few; D gene: TRBD1; J gene: TRBJ2-5; V gene: TRBV7-9; CDR3 protein: CASSSRTGGKGGETQYF; CDR3 DNA: TGTGCCAGCAGCAGCAGGACAGGGGGCAAAGGCGGAGAGACCCAGTACTTC
clone size: -; D gene: TRBD1; J gene: TRBJ2-3; V gene: TRBV7-2; CDR3 protein: CASSLNQGTGVTDTQYF; CDR3 DNA: TGTGCCAGCAGCTTAAATCAAGGGACAGGGGTAACAGATACGCAGTATTTT
clone size: few; D gene: -; J gene: TRBJ1-2; V gene: TRBV20-1; CDR3 protein: CSARDAGGYTF; CDR3 DNA: TGCAGTGCTAGAGACGCAGGCGGCTACACCTTC
clone size: -; D gene: -; J gene: TRBJ2-7; V gene: TRBV28; CDR3 protein: CASSLRATTFSYEQYF; CDR3 DNA: TGTGCCAGCAGCCTCCGGGCAACGACCTTCTCCTACGAGCAGTACTTC
clone size: many; D gene: -; J gene: TRBJ2-7; V gene: TRBV5-1; CDR3 protein: CASSLGAKGKDEQYF; CDR3 DNA: TGCGCCAGCAGCTTGGGCGCAAAAGGGAAGGACGAGCAGTACTTC
clone size: few; D gene: -; J gene: TRBJ2-1; V gene: TRBV5-5; CDR3 protein: CASSLATVSYNEQFF; CDR3 DNA: TGTGCCAGCAGCTTGGCGACAGTATCTTACAATGAGCAGTTCTTC
clone size: -; D gene: -; J gene: TRBJ2-3; V gene: TRBV4-2; CDR3 protein: CASSQAMEKNTDTQYF; CDR3 DNA: TGTGCCAGCAGCCAAGCTATGGAGAAAAACACAGATACGCAGTATTTT
clone size: few; D gene: TRBD2; J gene: TRBJ2-1; V gene: TRBV10-3; CDR3 protein: CAINPGTSDYNEQFF; CDR3 DNA: TGTGCCATCAACCCCGGGACTAGCGATTACAATGAGCAGTTCTTC
clone size: many; D gene: TRBD2; J gene: TRBJ2-7; V gene: TRBV20-1; CDR3 protein: CSARSGLAGVSYEQYF; CDR3 DNA: TGCAGTGCCCGCTCGGGACTAGCGGGTGTTTCCTACGAGCAGTACTTC
clone size: -; D gene: -; J gene: TRBJ1-4; V gene: TRBV19; CDR3 protein: CASRPPGEKLIF; CDR3 DNA: TGTGCCAGTAGGCCGCCCGGTGAAAAACTGATTTTT
clone size: many; D gene: -; J gene: TRBJ2-4; V gene: TRBV6-2/TRBV6-3; CDR3 protein: CASSRTRAYDIQYF; CDR3 DNA: TGTGCCAGCAGTCGTACGAGGGCTTACGACATTCAGTACTTC